The present T cell receptor (beta chain) was sequenced within a study of blood T cell repertoires in COVID-19. On the study more broadly: T cells, B-cell-depleted T cells, or PBMCs supplied cDNA or gDNA.

Per the original data handling: Reference gene primer amplification gave estimated nucleated cell counts. Assay used: immunoSEQ multiplex PCR; TCRdb lists only in-frame clones, some missing. V and J calls and clone size are those listed in that table; D and trimming were worked out from the DNA. The sample contains approximately 250,000 clones, about nine tenths of which appear only once. Germline lookup yields CDR1 LNHDA and CDR2 SQIVND (reference sequence). Trimming pared 5 bases from V and 5 bases from J, leaving 13 bases between. The CDR3 loop spans 13 amino acids. The receptor was isolated from a man younger than 40 who had recovered from COVID-19. This chain connects TRBV19 to TRBJ2-7; the D is unclear. The sample comprised peripheral blood. In nucleotides, the CDR3 is TGTGCCAGTAGTTTAGGCCCAGGCGACGAGCAGTACTTC. Translation: CASSLGPGDEQYF.